The entry that follows covers one T cell receptor (beta chain) sequence. Its matching antigen is unknown. These data are taken from a study of cytomegalovirus exposure and HLA in healthy donors. Overall study results and limits: In most subjects, TCR beta sequences reportedly gave accurate predictions of HLA-A and HLA-B alleles. Cytomegalovirus status was reportedly diagnosed by the classifier with high sensitivity and specificity. Clonal expansion was found to be greater in HLA-associated TCR beta chains than in equally common others in a later analysis. A later analysis revealed that TCR association rates differed between HLA loci, peaking at DRB1 and bottoming out at HLA-C.

Vbeta (60) and Jbeta (13) primers were used in the PCR. Profiling relied on immunoSEQ multiplex PCR, and the TCRdb table lists in-frame clones only, not all of them. The data show tens of thousands of clones, over 60% seen once. This CDR3 comprises 17 residues. The chain couples TRBV12-1 to TRBJ1-4; the table's D call TRBD1 went unverified against the DNA. TRBV12-1 is annotated as a pseudogene. Sequenced sample: PBMCs. The source is a man aged 25-45 years in good health and CMV-seronegative. The CDR3 spells CASSFAQGLLTNEKLFF. Written as DNA, the CDR3 is TGTGCCAGCAGCTTTGCGCAGGGATTATTAACTAATGAAAAACTGTTTTTT.